Listed below are T cell receptor beta chains from one sample, sequenced in a study of CD8 T cells in Susac syndrome. Via MiXCR, TCRdb re-called the immunoSEQ multiplex PCR reads, giving one row per CDR3 protein. Found here are around 150,000 distinct CDR3 sequences, approximately 95% of them singletons; the top ten hold 0.075% to 0.095%. Material: CD4+ T cells from PBMCs. The receptors were gathered from a human donor with multiple sclerosis. Both conserved end residues are part of each CDR3. A D gene is named only where the DNA matches it firmly. A clone size is listed for some rows: how often the clone was seen (once, few, many), or a class if it is expanded.

size	V	J	D	CDR3	DNA
.	TRBV11-2	TRBJ1-1	TRBD1	CASSSRAGGTEAFF	TGTGCCAGCAGCTCGAGGGCAGGGGGCACTGAAGCTTTCTTT
.	TRBV5-4	TRBJ1-2	TRBD1	CASSSKTGDGYTF	TGTGCCAGCAGCTCCAAGACAGGGGATGGCTACACCTTC
.	TRBV29-1	TRBJ2-3	TRBD1	CSVGSRPGGNTDTQYF	TGCAGCGTTGGTTCTAGACCAGGGGGCAACACAGATACGCAGTATTTT
once	TRBV7-6	TRBJ2-7	TRBD2	CASSLGGSPYEQYF	TGTGCCAGCAGCTTGGGAGGGAGTCCCTACGAGCAGTACTTC
.	TRBV12-3/TRBV12-4	TRBJ2-7	.	CASSSWDPVSHEQYF	TGTGCCAGCAGTTCTTGGGACCCCGTGAGCCACGAGCAGTACTTC
.	TRBV5-6	TRBJ2-4	.	CASSLGGQRLAKNIQYF	TGTGCCAGCAGCTTGGGCGGGCAGCGTCTAGCCAAAAACATTCAGTACTTC
.	TRBV4-2	TRBJ2-2	.	CASRRDEGTGELFF	TGTGCCAGCAGACGGGACGAGGGGACCGGGGAGCTGTTTTTT
.	TRBV4-3	TRBJ2-6	.	CASSPLGPSGANVLTF	TGCGCCAGCAGCCCCCTGGGGCCCTCTGGGGCCAACGTCCTGACTTTC
once	TRBV5-1	TRBJ2-4	.	CASSQEGENIQYF	TGCGCCAGCAGCCAGGAGGGAGAAAACATTCAGTACTTC
.	TRBV29-1	TRBJ2-2	.	CSVEEQEGGELFF	TGCAGCGTTGAAGAGCAGGAGGGCGGGGAGCTGTTTTTT
.	TRBV4-3	TRBJ2-7	.	CASSQGRRPSDEQYF	TGCGCCAGCAGCCAAGGTCGAAGGCCATCGGACGAGCAGTACTTC
.	TRBV15	TRBJ2-1	.	CATSVPRGAYNEQFF	TGTGCCACCAGCGTCCCTAGGGGGGCCTACAATGAGCAGTTCTTC
.	TRBV20-1	TRBJ2-1	.	CSARDPRLGEQFF	TGCAGTGCTAGAGACCCTCGTTTGGGCGAGCAGTTCTTC
.	TRBV20-1	TRBJ2-3	.	CSARPLTDTQYF	TGCAGTGCTAGACCCCTCACAGATACGCAGTATTTT
.	TRBV28	TRBJ2-7	TRBD1	CASKGQGLGYEQYF	TGTGCCAGCAAGGGACAGGGGTTGGGCTACGAGCAGTACTTC
.	TRBV12-3/TRBV12-4	TRBJ1-1	.	CASSSGVGAEAFF	TGTGCCAGCAGTTCGGGGGTAGGGGCTGAAGCTTTCTTT
.	TRBV29-1	TRBJ2-4	.	CSVETLPDIQYF	TGCAGCGTTGAAACCCTCCCGGACATTCAGTACTTC
.	TRBV5-1	TRBJ2-1	.	CASSLVQGRNEQFF	TGCGCCAGCAGCTTGGTCCAGGGGCGGAATGAGCAGTTCTTC
.	TRBV30	TRBJ2-5	.	CAWGVGGMETQYF	TGTGCCTGGGGGGTGGGGGGCATGGAGACCCAGTACTTC
.	TRBV7-9	TRBJ2-1	.	CASSTLRDEGDNEQFF	TGTGCCAGCAGCACCCTCCGGGACGAGGGGGACAATGAGCAGTTCTTC
once	TRBV5-6	TRBJ2-2	TRBD1	CASSFRQGSTGELFF	TGTGCCAGCAGCTTCCGACAGGGGAGCACCGGGGAGCTGTTTTTT
.	TRBV30	TRBJ1-1	.	CASETRGTEAFF	TGTGCCTCCGAGACCCGCGGCACTGAAGCTTTCTTT
.	TRBV2	TRBJ1-1	.	CASRLSRNTEAFF	TGTGCCAGCAGACTCTCACGGAACACTGAAGCTTTCTTT
.	TRBV29-1	TRBJ2-4	.	CSVETAKLAKNIQYF	TGCAGCGTTGAGACAGCGAAACTAGCCAAAAACATTCAGTACTTC
.	TRBV11-2	TRBJ2-5	TRBD2	CASSLGAGDRETQYF	TGTGCCAGCAGCTTAGGGGCGGGAGACCGAGAGACCCAGTACTTC
once	TRBV27	TRBJ2-3	TRBD1	CASSFTQGTDTQYF	TGTGCCAGCAGTTTTACACAGGGGACAGATACGCAGTATTTT
.	TRBV29-1	TRBJ2-1	.	CSVEVVSVGNEQFF	TGCAGCGTTGAAGTCGTTAGCGTTGGCAATGAGCAGTTCTTC
once	TRBV20-1	TRBJ2-7	TRBD1	CSAPVGQGAFYEQYF	TGCAGTGCCCCCGTGGGACAGGGGGCGTTTTACGAGCAGTACTTC
.	TRBV3-1	TRBJ1-5	.	CASSQGRDQPQHF	TGTGCCAGCAGCCAAGGAAGGGATCAGCCCCAGCATTTT
.	TRBV7-2	TRBJ2-7	TRBD2	CASSLAASGTSGKMDEQYF	TGTGCCAGCAGCTTAGCGGCGTCTGGGACTAGCGGGAAGATGGACGAGCAGTACTTC
.	TRBV19	TRBJ1-2	TRBD1	CASSIPWTGDGYTF	TGTGCCAGTAGTATCCCTTGGACAGGGGACGGCTACACCTTC
.	TRBV6-2/TRBV6-3	TRBJ2-1	.	CASSYGVSSYNEQFF	TGTGCCAGCAGTTACGGGGTTAGCTCCTACAATGAGCAGTTCTTC
once	TRBV30	TRBJ2-3	.	CAWSGYLTGADTQYF	TGTGCCTGGAGTGGATATCTAACGGGAGCAGATACGCAGTATTTT
.	TRBV19	TRBJ1-2	.	CASTNGGTQGVHGYTF	TGTGCCAGTACCAATGGCGGCACCCAAGGGGTCCATGGCTACACCTTC
.	TRBV30	TRBJ2-4	TRBD1	CAWSGTGGSRYF	TGTGCCTGGAGCGGGACAGGAGGGTCTCGGTACTTC
once	TRBV12-3/TRBV12-4	TRBJ2-7	TRBD2	CASSASGISYEQYF	TGTGCCAGCAGTGCTAGCGGAATCTCCTACGAGCAGTACTTC
.	TRBV12-3/TRBV12-4	TRBJ2-7	.	CASSVRRAANYEQYF	TGTGCCAGCAGTGTTCGTAGGGCGGCAAACTACGAGCAGTACTTC
.	TRBV20-1	TRBJ1-6	.	CSASGSVNSPLHF	TGCAGTGCTAGTGGATCAGTTAATTCACCCCTCCACTTT
.	TRBV9	TRBJ2-7	TRBD1	CASSVAPGGYEQYF	TGTGCCAGCAGCGTAGCTCCAGGGGGCTACGAGCAGTACTTC
.	TRBV18	TRBJ2-4	.	CASSPPNTLAKNIQYF	TGTGCCAGCTCACCACCAAACACCTTAGCCAAAAACATTCAGTACTTC
once	TRBV29-1	TRBJ2-7	TRBD2	CSVEGEGHEQYF	TGCAGCGTTGAGGGGGAGGGTCACGAGCAGTACTTC
.	TRBV7-2	TRBJ2-5	.	CASSLEGSGVGKTQYF	TGTGCCAGCAGCTTAGAAGGTAGCGGTGTTGGAAAGACCCAGTACTTC
.	TRBV24-1	TRBJ1-5	.	CATSGLGYQPQHF	TGTGCCACCAGTGGCCTGGGGTATCAGCCCCAGCATTTT
.	TRBV27	TRBJ2-1	TRBD2	CASRARGTSGLQAPDEQFF	TGTGCCAGCAGGGCGAGAGGGACTAGCGGTCTCCAGGCCCCCGATGAGCAGTTCTTC
once	TRBV6-5	TRBJ1-2	.	CASSPIQGKDGYTF	TGTGCCAGCAGCCCAATTCAGGGGAAGGATGGCTACACCTTC
.	TRBV29-1	TRBJ1-1	.	CSVVSQANTEAFF	TGCAGCGTTGTTAGCCAGGCGAACACTGAAGCTTTCTTT
.	TRBV4-3	TRBJ2-1	.	CASKKGTGGSYNEQFF	TGCGCCAGCAAAAAGGGCACAGGAGGCTCCTACAATGAGCAGTTCTTC
.	TRBV7-8	TRBJ2-2	.	CASSLVEGSATGELFF	TGTGCCAGCAGCTTAGTTGAGGGCTCGGCCACCGGGGAGCTGTTTTTT
.	TRBV29-1	TRBJ2-7	.	CSVGHPAGRRGEQYF	TGCAGCGTTGGTCATCCTGCGGGACGGAGGGGCGAGCAGTACTTC
once	TRBV5-1	TRBJ2-1	.	CASSRGDVGDEQFF	TGCGCCAGCAGCCGTGGGGACGTCGGGGATGAGCAGTTCTTC